The following is a TCR beta chain sequence with its context. Noted treatment: some 20 received Ad26.COV2.S at low or high dose, single or two shots; 5 received placebo; per-sample allocation not given. Day 63 following the first vaccine or placebo injection was when the samples were taken. This CDR3 is built from 14 residues. V lost 0 bases to trimming and J lost 3 bases, with 9 bases between them. The germline gives CDR1 KGHSH, CDR2 LQKENI. Generated by immunoSEQ multiplex PCR, the TCRdb table keeps only in-frame clones and is missing some. The sample records hundreds of thousands of clones, around 92% being singletons. These data come from a study of Ad26.COV2.S vaccination and SARS-CoV-2 variants.

The genes are TRBV18 and TRBJ2-7; D may correspond to TRBD1 or TRBD2 (5 bases each). The TCR sequence derives from a person aged 18 to 65 who received the Ad26.COV2.S COVID-19 vaccine or a placebo. The sequencing used peripheral blood, collected in a trial of Ad26.COV2.S vaccine versus placebo. In DNA, the CDR3 is TGTGCCAGCTCACCACCGGGGACGGGCTACGAGCAGTACTTC. Residues: CASSPPGTGYEQYF.